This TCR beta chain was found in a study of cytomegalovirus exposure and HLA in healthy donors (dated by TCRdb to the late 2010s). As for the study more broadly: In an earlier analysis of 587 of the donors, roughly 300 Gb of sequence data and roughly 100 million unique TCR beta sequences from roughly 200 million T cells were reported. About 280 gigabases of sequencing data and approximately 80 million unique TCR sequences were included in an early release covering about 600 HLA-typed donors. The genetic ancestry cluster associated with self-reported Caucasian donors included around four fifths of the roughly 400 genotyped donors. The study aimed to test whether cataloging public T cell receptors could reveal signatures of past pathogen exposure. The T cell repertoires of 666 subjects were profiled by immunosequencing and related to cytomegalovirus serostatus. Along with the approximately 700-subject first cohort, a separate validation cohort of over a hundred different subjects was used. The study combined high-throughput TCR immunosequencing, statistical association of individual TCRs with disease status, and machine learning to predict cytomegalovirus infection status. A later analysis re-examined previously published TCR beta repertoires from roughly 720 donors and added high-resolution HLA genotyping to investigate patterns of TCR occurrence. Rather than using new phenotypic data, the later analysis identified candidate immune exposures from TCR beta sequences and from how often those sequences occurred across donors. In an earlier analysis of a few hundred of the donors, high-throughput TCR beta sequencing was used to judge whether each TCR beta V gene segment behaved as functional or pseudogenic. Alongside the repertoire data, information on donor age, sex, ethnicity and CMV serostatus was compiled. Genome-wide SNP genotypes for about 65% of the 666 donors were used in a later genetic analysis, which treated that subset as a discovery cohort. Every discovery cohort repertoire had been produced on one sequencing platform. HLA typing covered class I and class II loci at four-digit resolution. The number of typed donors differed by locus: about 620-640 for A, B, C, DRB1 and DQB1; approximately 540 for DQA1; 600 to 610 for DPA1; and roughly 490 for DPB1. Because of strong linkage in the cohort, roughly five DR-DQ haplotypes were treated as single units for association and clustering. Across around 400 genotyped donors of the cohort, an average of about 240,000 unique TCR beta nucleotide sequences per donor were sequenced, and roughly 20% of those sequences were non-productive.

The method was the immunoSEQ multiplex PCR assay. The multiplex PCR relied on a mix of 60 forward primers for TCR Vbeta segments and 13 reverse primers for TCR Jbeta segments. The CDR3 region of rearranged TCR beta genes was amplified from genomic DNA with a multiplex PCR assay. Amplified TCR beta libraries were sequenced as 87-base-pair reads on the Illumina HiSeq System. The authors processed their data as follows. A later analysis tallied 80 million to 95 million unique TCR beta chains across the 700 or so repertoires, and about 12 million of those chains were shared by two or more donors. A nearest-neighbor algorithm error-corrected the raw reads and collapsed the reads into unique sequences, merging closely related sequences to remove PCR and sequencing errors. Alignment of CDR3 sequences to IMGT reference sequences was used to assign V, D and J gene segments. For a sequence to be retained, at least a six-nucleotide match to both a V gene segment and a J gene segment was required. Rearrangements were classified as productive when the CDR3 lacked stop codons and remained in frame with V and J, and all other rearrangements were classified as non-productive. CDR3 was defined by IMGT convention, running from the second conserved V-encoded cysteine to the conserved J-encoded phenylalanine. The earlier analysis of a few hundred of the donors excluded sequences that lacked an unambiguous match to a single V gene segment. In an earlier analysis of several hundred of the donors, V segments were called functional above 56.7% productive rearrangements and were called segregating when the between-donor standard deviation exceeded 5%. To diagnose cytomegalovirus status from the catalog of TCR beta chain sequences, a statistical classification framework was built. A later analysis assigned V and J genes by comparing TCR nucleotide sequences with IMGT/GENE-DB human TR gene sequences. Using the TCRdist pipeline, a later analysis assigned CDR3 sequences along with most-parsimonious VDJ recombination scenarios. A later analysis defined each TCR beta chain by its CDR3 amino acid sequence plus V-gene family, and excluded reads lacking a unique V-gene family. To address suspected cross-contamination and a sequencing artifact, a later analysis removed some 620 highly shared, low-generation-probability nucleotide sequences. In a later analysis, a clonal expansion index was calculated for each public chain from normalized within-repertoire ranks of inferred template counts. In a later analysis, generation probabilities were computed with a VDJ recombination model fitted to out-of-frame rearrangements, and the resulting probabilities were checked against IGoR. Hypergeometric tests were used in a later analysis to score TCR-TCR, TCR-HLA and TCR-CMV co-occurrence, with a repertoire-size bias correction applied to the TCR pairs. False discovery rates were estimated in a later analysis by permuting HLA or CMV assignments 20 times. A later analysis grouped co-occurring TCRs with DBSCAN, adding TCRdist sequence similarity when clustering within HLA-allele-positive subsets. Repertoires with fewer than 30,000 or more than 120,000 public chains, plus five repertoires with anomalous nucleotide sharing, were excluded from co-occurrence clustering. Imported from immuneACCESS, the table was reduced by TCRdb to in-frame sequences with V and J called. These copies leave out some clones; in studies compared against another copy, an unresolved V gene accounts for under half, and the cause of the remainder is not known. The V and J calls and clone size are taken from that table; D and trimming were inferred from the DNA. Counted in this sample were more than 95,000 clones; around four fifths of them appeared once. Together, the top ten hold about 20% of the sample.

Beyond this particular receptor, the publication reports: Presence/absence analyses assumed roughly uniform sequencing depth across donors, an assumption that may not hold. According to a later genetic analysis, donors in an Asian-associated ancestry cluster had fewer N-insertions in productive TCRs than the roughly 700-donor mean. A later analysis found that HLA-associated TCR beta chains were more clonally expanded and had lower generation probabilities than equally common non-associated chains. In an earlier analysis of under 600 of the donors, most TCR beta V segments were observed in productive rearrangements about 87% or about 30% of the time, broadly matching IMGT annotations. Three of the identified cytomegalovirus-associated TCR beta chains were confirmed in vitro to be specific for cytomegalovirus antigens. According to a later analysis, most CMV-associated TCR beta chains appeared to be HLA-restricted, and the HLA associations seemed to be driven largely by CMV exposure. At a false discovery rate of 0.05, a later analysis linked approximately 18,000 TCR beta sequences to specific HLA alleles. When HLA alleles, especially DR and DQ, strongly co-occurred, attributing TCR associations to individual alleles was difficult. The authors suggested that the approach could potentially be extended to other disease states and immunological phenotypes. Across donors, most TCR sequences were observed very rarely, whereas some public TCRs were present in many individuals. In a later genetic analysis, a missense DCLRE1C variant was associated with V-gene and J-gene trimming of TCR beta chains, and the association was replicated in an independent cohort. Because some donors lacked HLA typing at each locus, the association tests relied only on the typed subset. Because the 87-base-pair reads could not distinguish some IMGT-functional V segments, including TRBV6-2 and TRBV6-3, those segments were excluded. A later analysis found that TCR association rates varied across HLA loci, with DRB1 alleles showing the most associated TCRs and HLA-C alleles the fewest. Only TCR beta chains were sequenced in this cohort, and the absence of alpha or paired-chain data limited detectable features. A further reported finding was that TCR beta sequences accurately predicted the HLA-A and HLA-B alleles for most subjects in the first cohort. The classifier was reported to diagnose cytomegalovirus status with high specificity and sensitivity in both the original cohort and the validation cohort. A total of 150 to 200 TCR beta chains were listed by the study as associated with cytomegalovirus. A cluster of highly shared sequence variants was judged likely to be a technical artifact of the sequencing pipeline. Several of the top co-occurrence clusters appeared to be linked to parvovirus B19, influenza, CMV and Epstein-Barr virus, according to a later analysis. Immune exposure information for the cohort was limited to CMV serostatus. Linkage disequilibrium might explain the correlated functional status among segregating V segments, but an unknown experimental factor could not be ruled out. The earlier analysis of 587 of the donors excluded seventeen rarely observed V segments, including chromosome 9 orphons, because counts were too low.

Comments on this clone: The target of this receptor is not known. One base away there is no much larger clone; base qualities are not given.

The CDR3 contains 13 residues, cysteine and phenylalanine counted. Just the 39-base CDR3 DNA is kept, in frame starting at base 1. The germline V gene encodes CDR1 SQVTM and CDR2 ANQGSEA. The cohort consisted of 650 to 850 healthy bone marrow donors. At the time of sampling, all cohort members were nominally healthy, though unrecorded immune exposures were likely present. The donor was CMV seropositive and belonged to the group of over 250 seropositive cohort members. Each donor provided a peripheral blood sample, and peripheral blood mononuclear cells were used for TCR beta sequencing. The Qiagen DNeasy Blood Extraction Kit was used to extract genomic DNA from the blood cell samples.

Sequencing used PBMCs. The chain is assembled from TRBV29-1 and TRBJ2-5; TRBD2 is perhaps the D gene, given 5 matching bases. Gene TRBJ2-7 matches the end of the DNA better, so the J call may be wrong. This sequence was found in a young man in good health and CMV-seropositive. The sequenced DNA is TGCAGCGTTCGAGGACTTCTCTTCTACGAGCAGTACTTC. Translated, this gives CSVRGLLFYEQYF.